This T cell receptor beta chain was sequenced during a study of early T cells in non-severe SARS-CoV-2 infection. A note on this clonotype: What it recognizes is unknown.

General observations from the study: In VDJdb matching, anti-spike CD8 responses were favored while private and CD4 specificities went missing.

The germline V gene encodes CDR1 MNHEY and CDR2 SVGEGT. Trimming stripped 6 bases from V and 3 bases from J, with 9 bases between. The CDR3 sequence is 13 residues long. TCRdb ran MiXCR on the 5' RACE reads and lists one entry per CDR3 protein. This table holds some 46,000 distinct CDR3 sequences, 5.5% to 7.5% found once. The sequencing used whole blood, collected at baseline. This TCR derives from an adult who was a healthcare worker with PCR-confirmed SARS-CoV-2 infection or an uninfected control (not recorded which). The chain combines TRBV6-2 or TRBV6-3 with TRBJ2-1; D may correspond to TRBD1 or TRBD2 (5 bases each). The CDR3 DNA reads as TGTGCCAGCAGAAGGGACCTCTACAATGAGCAGTTCTTC. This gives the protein CASRRDLYNEQFF.